A selection of T cell receptor beta chains follows, all from one sample in a study of T cells in Graves' hyperthyroidism and ophthalmopathy. In TCRdb, the multiplex PCR reads were re-called with MiXCR into one record per CDR3 protein. Of 300,000 to 450,000 distinct CDR3 sequences listed, roughly 14% are singletons. Material for sequencing was blood. Receptors were obtained from a woman in her 30s with Graves' ophthalmopathy. Each CDR3 is given with its conserved first and last residue. The D gene is left open where the match is weak. Only some rows state a clone size, as once, few, many or a class for expanded clones.

CDR3	DNA	size	D	J	V
CASSRADGNTGELFF	TGTGCCAGCAGCCGAGCCGACGGAAACACCGGGGAGCTGTTTTTT	-	-	TRBJ2-2	TRBV12-3/TRBV12-4
CASSPGTGGQPQHF	TGTGCCAGCTCACCAGGGACAGGTGGTCAGCCCCAGCATTTT	many	TRBD1	TRBJ1-5	TRBV18
CSADDRGDYGYTF	TGCAGTGCTGACGACAGGGGAGACTATGGCTACACCTTC	many	TRBD1	TRBJ1-2	TRBV20-1
CASRRGSDSPLHF	TGTGCCAGCAGGCGGGGTTCCGACTCACCCCTCCACTTT	many	-	TRBJ1-6	TRBV2
CASSVGDYSYNEQFF	TGTGCCAGCAGTGTTGGTGACTACTCCTACAATGAGCAGTTCTTC	few	-	TRBJ2-1	TRBV6-1
CASSFVSGNTGELFF	TGTGCCAGCAGTTTTGTTAGCGGGAACACCGGGGAGCTGTTTTTT	many	-	TRBJ2-2	TRBV12-3/TRBV12-4
CASSYSAGANTEAFF	TGTGCCAGCAGTTACTCGGCGGGGGCAAACACTGAAGCTTTCTTT	-	-	TRBJ1-1	TRBV6-5
CASSSSPGGLNYGYTF	TGTGCCAGCAGCTCAAGCCCGGGGGGCCTAAACTATGGCTACACCTTC	few	-	TRBJ1-2	TRBV7-9
CASSLAGGAAGYTF	TGCGCCAGCAGCTTGGCCGGAGGGGCGGCTGGCTACACCTTC	-	-	TRBJ1-2	TRBV5-1
CSVAGSSYNSPLHF	TGCAGCGTAGCAGGGAGCTCCTATAATTCACCCCTCCACTTT	-	-	TRBJ1-6	TRBV29-1
CASSVGGGPRETQYF	TGTGCCAGCAGCGTAGGGGGGGGGCCGCGAGAGACCCAGTACTTC	-	-	TRBJ2-5	TRBV9
CASSMSREETQYF	TGTGCCAGCAGCATGAGCAGAGAAGAGACCCAGTACTTC	-	-	TRBJ2-5	TRBV7-9
CASSLTWGQGDEQFF	TGTGCCAGCAGTTTAACTTGGGGGCAGGGGGATGAGCAGTTCTTC	many	TRBD1	TRBJ2-1	TRBV28
CSVETRDSGGANVLTF	TGCAGCGTTGAGACCAGGGATTCAGGCGGGGCCAACGTCCTGACTTTC	-	-	TRBJ2-6	TRBV29-1
CASIFDRGRNTGELFF	TGTGCCAGCATCTTTGACAGGGGGCGCAACACCGGGGAGCTGTTTTTT	few	TRBD1	TRBJ2-2	TRBV5-4
CASSWPEQGKYEQYF	TGTGCCAGCAGCTGGCCGGAACAGGGAAAATACGAGCAGTACTTC	many	-	TRBJ2-7	TRBV13
CASSVEMLRLNTEAFF	TGTGCCAGCAGCGTGGAAATGTTAAGATTGAACACTGAAGCTTTCTTT	many	-	TRBJ1-1	TRBV2
CSAHWAVSNQPQHF	TGCAGTGCCCATTGGGCAGTGAGCAATCAGCCCCAGCATTTT	many	-	TRBJ1-5	TRBV20-1
CASTKSVTSGADTQYF	TGTGCCAGCACTAAATCGGTTACTAGCGGGGCCGATACGCAGTATTTT	many	TRBD2	TRBJ2-3	TRBV6-1
CASSAPAGGNTGELFF	TGTGCCAGCAGTGCCCCGGCGGGGGGAAACACCGGGGAGCTGTTTTTT	-	TRBD2	TRBJ2-2	TRBV6-2/TRBV6-3
CSAERTGRETQYF	TGCAGCGCCGAAAGGACAGGGCGGGAGACCCAGTACTTC	-	TRBD1	TRBJ2-5	TRBV29-1
CASTGQGTWELFF	TGTGCCAGCACCGGACAGGGCACCTGGGAGCTGTTTTTT	-	TRBD1	TRBJ2-2	TRBV2
CASSLRRLAGHTDTQYF	TGTGCCAGCAGCTTACGGAGGCTAGCGGGACACACAGATACGCAGTATTTT	many	TRBD2	TRBJ2-3	TRBV7-9
CTSTSGGQETQYF	TGCACCTCAACTAGCGGGGGACAAGAGACCCAGTACTTC	-	TRBD2	TRBJ2-5	TRBV29-1
CASTPRGGPGLGIQYF	TGTGCCAGCACCCCCCGGGGGGGGCCGGGATTAGGCATTCAGTACTTC	many	TRBD2	TRBJ2-4	TRBV11-2
CASSQRTGKLTDTQYF	TGTGCCAGCAGCCAAAGGACAGGGAAACTCACAGATACGCAGTATTTT	many	TRBD1	TRBJ2-3	TRBV14
CASSLGISNEQFF	TGTGCCAGCAGCTTAGGTATATCTAATGAGCAGTTCTTC	many	-	TRBJ2-1	TRBV11-2
CASRPQGRTDTQYF	TGCGCCAGCCGACCACAGGGACGCACAGATACGCAGTATTTT	many	-	TRBJ2-3	TRBV5-1
CASSLVPAAPSYNEQFF	TGTGCCAGCAGCTTAGTGCCAGCGGCCCCCTCCTACAATGAGCAGTTCTTC	many	-	TRBJ2-1	TRBV11-1
CASSSGRVGTDTQYF	TGTGCCAGCAGCTCGGGCAGGGTCGGCACAGATACGCAGTATTTT	-	-	TRBJ2-3	TRBV7-2
CASSQERTGVGDEQYF	TGTGCCAGCAGCCAAGAAAGAACCGGGGTTGGCGACGAGCAGTACTTC	many	-	TRBJ2-7	TRBV3-1
CASSQEHDYEQYF	TGTGCCAGCAGCCAAGAGCACGACTACGAGCAGTACTTC	many	-	TRBJ2-7	TRBV3-1
CASSPTGGASKNIQYF	TGTGCCAGCAGCCCAACAGGGGGGGCCTCCAAAAACATTCAGTACTTC	many	-	TRBJ2-4	TRBV7-9
CVTRYGDVETQYF	TGTGTCACCCGGTACGGGGACGTAGAGACCCAGTACTTC	few	-	TRBJ2-5	TRBV7-2
CATSGSSWDGADTQYF	TGTGCCACCAGTGGTTCCTCCTGGGACGGAGCAGATACGCAGTATTTT	-	-	TRBJ2-3	TRBV24-1
CASSLKPKNTEAFF	TGTGCCAGCAGCCTGAAGCCAAAGAACACTGAAGCTTTCTTT	many	-	TRBJ1-1	TRBV3-1
CATSDIGANVLTF	TGTGCCACCAGTGATATTGGGGCCAACGTCCTGACTTTC	many	-	TRBJ2-6	TRBV24-1
CASSQDPGPTDTQYF	TGTGCCAGCAGCCAAGATCCTGGCCCAACAGATACGCAGTATTTT	many	-	TRBJ2-3	TRBV14
CASRTGPSNQPQHF	TGTGCCAGCAGGACAGGGCCGAGCAATCAGCCCCAGCATTTT	-	TRBD1	TRBJ1-5	TRBV12-3/TRBV12-4
CASSPRERGMNTEAFF	TGTGCCAGCAGTCCTCGCGAAAGGGGTATGAACACTGAAGCTTTCTTT	many	-	TRBJ1-1	TRBV28
CASRPRATGELFF	TGTGCCAGCAGACCAAGAGCGACAGGAGAGTTGTTCTTC	-	-	TRBJ2-1	TRBV27
CASSPETYFNSPLHF	TGTGCCAGCAGTCCCGAAACATATTTTAATTCACCCCTCCACTTT	many	-	TRBJ1-6	TRBV27
CAISESMGQISGANVLTF	TGTGCCATCAGTGAGTCAATGGGACAAATCTCTGGGGCCAACGTCCTGACTTTC	few	-	TRBJ2-6	TRBV10-3
CASSLTGDPQAFF	TGTGCCAGCAGCCTCACAGGGGACCCCCAAGCTTTCTTT	many	TRBD1	TRBJ1-1	TRBV7-2
CAIRGTEQETQYF	TGTGCCATCCGAGGGACAGAACAAGAGACCCAGTACTTC	few	TRBD1	TRBJ2-5	TRBV10-3
CSASPAGFGVGSPLHF	TGCAGTGCTAGCCCGGCGGGATTCGGGGTTGGTTCACCCCTCCACTTT	many	-	TRBJ1-6	TRBV20-1
CASSGGYGYTF	TGTGCCAGCAGTGGGGGGTATGGCTACACCTTC	many	-	TRBJ1-2	TRBV28
CASLDNRDIEKLFF	TGTGCCAGCTTGGACAACAGGGATATTGAAAAACTGTTTTTT	many	-	TRBJ1-4	TRBV28
CASRSLNTEAFF	TGTGCCAGCAGGTCATTGAACACTGAAGCTTTCTTT	-	-	TRBJ1-1	TRBV6-1
CASSLQGGPEAFF	TGTGCCAGCAGTTTACAGGGGGGCCCTGAAGCTTTCTTT	many	TRBD1	TRBJ1-1	TRBV28
CASSQNPSGGTDEQYF	TGTGCCAGCAGCCAAAACCCTAGCGGGGGGACAGACGAGCAGTACTTC	-	TRBD2	TRBJ2-7	TRBV4-2
CASSSPDRGACTDTQYF	TGTGCCAGCAGTTCTCCCGACAGGGGGGCTTGCACAGATACGCAGTATTTT	many	TRBD1	TRBJ2-3	TRBV12-3/TRBV12-4
CASSPRGHLLQNTEAFF	TGTGCCAGCAGTCCGCGGGGACACCTCTTACAGAACACTGAAGCTTTCTTT	few	-	TRBJ1-1	TRBV11-3
CASSQAGLLNTGELFF	TGTGCCAGCAGCCAGGCGGGACTTTTAAACACCGGGGAGCTGTTTTTT	many	-	TRBJ2-2	TRBV3-1
CSARADRLNTEAFF	TGCAGTGCTAGGGCTGACAGATTGAACACTGAAGCTTTCTTT	many	-	TRBJ1-1	TRBV20-1